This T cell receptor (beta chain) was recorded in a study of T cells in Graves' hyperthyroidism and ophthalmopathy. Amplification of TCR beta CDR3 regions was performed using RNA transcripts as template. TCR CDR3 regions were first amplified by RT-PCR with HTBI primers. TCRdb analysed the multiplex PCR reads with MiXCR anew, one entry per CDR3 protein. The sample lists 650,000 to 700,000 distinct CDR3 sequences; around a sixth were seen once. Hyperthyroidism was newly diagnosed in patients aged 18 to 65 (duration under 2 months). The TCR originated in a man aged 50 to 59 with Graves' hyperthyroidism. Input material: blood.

CDR3 coding DNA: TGTGCCAGCAGCTTGTTAGCGGTCGCCTACAATGAGCAGTTCTTC. Protein product: CASSLLAVAYNEQFF. The J gene is TRBJ2-1, the V gene TRBV7-9; tentative D call: TRBD2 (6 bases). Trimming pared 3 bases from V and 2 bases from J, leaving 11 bases between. The germline gives CDR1 SEHNR, CDR2 FQNEAQ (reference sequence). The CDR3 is 15 amino acids.